This T cell receptor beta chain was retrieved from a study of T-cell reconstitution after alpha-beta-depleted transplantation in children. Findings of the study overall: Two months or so post-transplant, alpha-beta T cells reportedly derived from several hundred expanded graft clones. After one year, T-cell counts and TCRbeta diversity mostly came from new T cells.

The TCRbeta library incorporated unique molecular identifiers. A single record per CDR3 protein comes from TCRdb applying MiXCR to the PCR reads. The sample lists 200,000 to 250,000 distinct CDR3 sequences; roughly 11% were seen once. V was trimmed by 5 bases and J by 0 bases, leaving 10 bases between them. Germline CDR1 and CDR2: GTSNPN and SVGIG (reference sequence). This CDR3 region has 13 residues. This clonotype has at least ten counts. What it recognizes is unknown. The material sequenced was PBMCs, taken before TCRalphabeta/CD19-depleted stem cell transplant. This TCR came from a child under two years old with acute myeloid leukemia, due to receive a stem cell transplant. The J gene is TRBJ1-1, the V gene TRBV30; no clear D gene. CDR3 region: CAWGMGVNTEAFF. CDR3 nucleotide sequence: TGTGCCTGGGGCATGGGAGTGAACACTGAAGCTTTCTTT.